The following is a TCR beta chain sequence with its context. V was pared by 5 bases and J by 0 bases, with 11 bases between. The germline V gene encodes CDR1 MNHEY and CDR2 SMNVEV (reference sequence). The CDR3 consists of 15 residues. The data derive from a study of shared clonotypes between healthy human individuals. TCRdb's copy holds only in-frame clones and misses some; the assay was immunoSEQ multiplex PCR. The data contain 1,500,000 or so clones, about 96% of them seen just once; the ten biggest clones take up more than 0.9%. Specimen: naive CD4+ T cells sorted from blood. The subset was: CD45RA+ positively selected. This receptor was taken from a man younger than 45 in good health. The gene calls are TRBV27 and TRBJ2-1; unclear D gene. The CDR3 bases are TGTGCCAGCAGTCCTAGTCAAAGCTCCTACAATGAGCAGTTCTTC. As protein: CASSPSQSSYNEQFF.